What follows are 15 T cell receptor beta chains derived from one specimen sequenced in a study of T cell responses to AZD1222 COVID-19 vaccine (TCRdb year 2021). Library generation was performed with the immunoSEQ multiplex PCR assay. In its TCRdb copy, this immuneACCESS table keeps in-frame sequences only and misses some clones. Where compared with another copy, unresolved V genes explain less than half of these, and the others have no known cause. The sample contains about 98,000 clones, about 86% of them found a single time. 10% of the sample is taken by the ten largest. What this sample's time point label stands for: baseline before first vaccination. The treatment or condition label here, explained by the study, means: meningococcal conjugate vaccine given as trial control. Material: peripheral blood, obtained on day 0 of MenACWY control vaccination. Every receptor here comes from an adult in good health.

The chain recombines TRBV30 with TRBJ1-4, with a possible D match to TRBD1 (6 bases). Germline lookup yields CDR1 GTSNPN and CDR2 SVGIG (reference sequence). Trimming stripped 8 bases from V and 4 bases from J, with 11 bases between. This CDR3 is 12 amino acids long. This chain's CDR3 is CALGAYNEKLFF. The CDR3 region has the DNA TGTGCCCTGGGGGCTTATAATGAAAAACTGTTTTTT.

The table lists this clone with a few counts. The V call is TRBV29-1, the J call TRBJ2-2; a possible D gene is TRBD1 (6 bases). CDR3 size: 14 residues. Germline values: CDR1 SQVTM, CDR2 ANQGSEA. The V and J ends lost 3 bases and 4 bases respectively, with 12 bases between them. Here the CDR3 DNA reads TGCAGCGTTGATCTTGCAGGGGCCACCGGGGAGCTGTTTTTT. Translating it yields CSVDLAGATGELFF.

This CDR3 is CASSPGGELIGNQPQHF. The CDR3 region has the DNA TGTGCCAGTAGTCCCGGGGGGGAGCTTATAGGCAATCAGCCCCAGCATTTT. This chain joins TRBV19 and TRBJ1-5; tentatively, D is TRBD1 (5 bases). V was clipped by 5 bases and J by 2 bases, with 19 bases between them. Germline CDR1 is LNHDA and CDR2 is SQIVND (reference sequence). This CDR3 is built from 17 residues.

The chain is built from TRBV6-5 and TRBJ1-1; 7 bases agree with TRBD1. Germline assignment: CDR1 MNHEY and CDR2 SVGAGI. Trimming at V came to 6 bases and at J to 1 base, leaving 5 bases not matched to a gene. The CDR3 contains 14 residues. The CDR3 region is CASRQGDGNTEAFF. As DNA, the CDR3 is TGTGCCAGCAGGCAGGGGGATGGGAACACTGAAGCTTTCTTT.

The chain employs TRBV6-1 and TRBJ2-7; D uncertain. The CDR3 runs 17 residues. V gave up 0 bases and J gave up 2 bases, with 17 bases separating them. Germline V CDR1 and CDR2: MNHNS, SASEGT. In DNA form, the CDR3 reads TGTGCCAGCAGTGAAGCGGCCAGGCGGCTCATCCCCTACGAGCAGTACTTC. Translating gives CASSEAARRLIPYEQYF.

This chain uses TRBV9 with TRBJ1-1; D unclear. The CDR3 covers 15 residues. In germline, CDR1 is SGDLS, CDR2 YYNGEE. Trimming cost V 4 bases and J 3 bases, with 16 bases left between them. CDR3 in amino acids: CASSPRLGVYTEAFF. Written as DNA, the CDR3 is TGTGCCAGCAGCCCCCGGCTCGGGGTTTACACTGAAGCTTTCTTT.

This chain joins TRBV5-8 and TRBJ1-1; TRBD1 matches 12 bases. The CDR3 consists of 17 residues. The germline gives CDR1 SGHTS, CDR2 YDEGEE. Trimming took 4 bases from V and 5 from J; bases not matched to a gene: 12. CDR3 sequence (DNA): TGTGCCAGCAGCCCATTTACCGGGACAGGGGGCCTTACTGAAGCTTTCTTT. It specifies CASSPFTGTGGLTEAFF.

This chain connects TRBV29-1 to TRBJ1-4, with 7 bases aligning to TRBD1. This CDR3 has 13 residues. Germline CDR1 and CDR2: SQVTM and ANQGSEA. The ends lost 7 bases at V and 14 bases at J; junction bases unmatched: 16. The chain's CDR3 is CSAKTTGQPTLFF. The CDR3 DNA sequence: TGCAGCGCCAAGACCACGGGACAGCCGACCCTGTTTTTT.

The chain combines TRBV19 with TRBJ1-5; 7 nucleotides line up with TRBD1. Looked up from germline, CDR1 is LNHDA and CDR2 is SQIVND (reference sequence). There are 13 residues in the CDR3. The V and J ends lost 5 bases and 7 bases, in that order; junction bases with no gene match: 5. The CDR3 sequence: CASSDRVRQPQHF. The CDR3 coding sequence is TGTGCCAGTAGTGACAGGGTGCGCCAGCCCCAGCATTTT. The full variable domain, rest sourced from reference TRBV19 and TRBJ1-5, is DGGITQSPKYLFRKEGQNVTLSCEQNLNHDAMYWYRQDPGQGLRLIYYSQIVNDFQKGDIAEGYSVSREKKESFPLTVTSAQKNPTAFYLCASSDRVRQPQHFGDGTRLSIL.

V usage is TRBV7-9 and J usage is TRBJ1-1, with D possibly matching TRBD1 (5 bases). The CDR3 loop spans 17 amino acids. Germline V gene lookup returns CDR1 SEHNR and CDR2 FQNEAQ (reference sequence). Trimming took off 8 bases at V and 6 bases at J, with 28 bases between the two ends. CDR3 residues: CASGPIGGTGRGAEAFF. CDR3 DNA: TGTGCCAGCGGGCCTATTGGGGGAACGGGGCGGGGCGCTGAAGCTTTCTTT.

The DNA of the CDR3 is TGTGCCAGCAGTGATCGGGTGGTAGGGGGTAATTCACCCCTCCACTTT. Its protein is CASSDRVVGGNSPLHF. The chain links TRBV2 to TRBJ1-6; D is perhaps TRBD1 (6 bases). The V end lost 3 bases, the J end lost 6 bases, and 15 bases lay between the germline ends. Germline-derived CDR1 and CDR2 are SNHLY and FYNNEI. The CDR3 contains 16 residues.

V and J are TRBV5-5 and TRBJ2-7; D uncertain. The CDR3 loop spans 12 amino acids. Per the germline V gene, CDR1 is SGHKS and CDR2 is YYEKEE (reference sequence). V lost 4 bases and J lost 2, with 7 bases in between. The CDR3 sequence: CASSVSTYEQYF. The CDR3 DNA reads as TGTGCCAGCAGCGTTAGCACCTACGAGCAGTACTTC.

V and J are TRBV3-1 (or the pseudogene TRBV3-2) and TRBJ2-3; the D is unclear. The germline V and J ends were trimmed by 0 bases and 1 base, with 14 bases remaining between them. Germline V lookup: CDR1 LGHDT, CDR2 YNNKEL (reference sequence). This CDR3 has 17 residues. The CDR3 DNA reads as TGTGCCAGCAGCCAAGATCAGGCTTCTCTGGGCACAGATACGCAGTATTTT. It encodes CASSQDQASLGTDTQYF.

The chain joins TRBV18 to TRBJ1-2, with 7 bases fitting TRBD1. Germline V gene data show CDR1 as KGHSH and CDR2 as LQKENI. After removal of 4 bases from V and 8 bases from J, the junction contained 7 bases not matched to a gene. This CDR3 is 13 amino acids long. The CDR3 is CASSLTTGDGYTF. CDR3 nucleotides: TGTGCCAGCTCACTTACAACAGGGGACGGCTACACCTTC.

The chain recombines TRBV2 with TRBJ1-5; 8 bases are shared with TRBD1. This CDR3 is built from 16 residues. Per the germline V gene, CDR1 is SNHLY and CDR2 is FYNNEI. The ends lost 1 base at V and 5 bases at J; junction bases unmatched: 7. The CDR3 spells CASSEESSGGYQPQHF. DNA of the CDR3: TGTGCCAGCAGTGAAGAAAGTTCAGGGGGCTATCAGCCCCAGCATTTT.